The present entry profiles one T cell receptor (beta chain) with its context. In its sample, this clonotype was seen many times. Its antigen is currently not known. Base qualities are not recorded, but no much larger clone differs from it by a single base. The data are from a study of spatial heterogeneity in lung cancer (dated by TCRdb to between 2019 and 2020). With respect to the entire study: More beta-chain than alpha-chain transcripts were consistently detected, likely reflecting higher beta-chain transcript abundance. In the raw uncorrected reads, each unique combination of TCR and UMI appeared more than ten times on average. The study quantitatively compared TCR alpha and beta repertoires across multiple tumor regions, matched nontumor lung and blood in non-small cell lung cancer. The study linked features of the TCR repertoire to counts of nonsynonymous mutations, which were determined by whole-exome sequencing of tumor tissue. At surgery, over 200 tumor regions, around 65 matched nontumor lung samples and 50 to 60 PBMC samples were TCR-sequenced for both alpha and beta chains.

CDR1 and CDR2 are read off the germline V gene as LGHNA and YSLEER. Measured from the cysteine to the phenylalanine, the CDR3 is 14 residues long. Of all the DNA, just the CDR3 is kept, 42 bases in frame from base 1. V lost 5 bases and J lost 7 bases; the stretch between them is 12 bases long. What the authors observed across the whole study: Additional single-cell paired TCR alpha and beta sequencing was considered necessary to confirm, at a functional level, the hypothesis that regional TCRs recognize regional mutations. Ubiquitous expanded tumor TCRs were found in blood more often at tumor resection than at routine follow-up.

The intended sense of this specimen's time point label: sample taken at primary tumor resection. Whole RNA extracted from tumor and nontumor lung tissue, or from cryopreserved PBMC samples, was used for TCR sequencing without cell sorting. The donors were approximately 70 patients from the lung TRACERx cohort who had early-stage, untreated non-small cell lung cancer. Only patients for whom sufficient RNA was available from at least two tumor regions were selected for TCR sequencing. Libraries were made using 5' RACE. Sequencing was performed on a NextSeq 500. To allow correction of PCR and sequencing errors, the TCR library protocol tagged every TCR cDNA molecule with a unique molecular identifier. Per the authors' processing: Decombinator tools were used for TCR identification, UMI-based error correction and CDR3 extraction. TCRs above a frequency of 2 per 1,000, corresponding to the top 1% of the tumor frequency distribution, were defined as expanded. Renyi diversity was computed with the R vegan package after each repertoire had been subsampled 100 times to 5,000 TCRs. CDR3 similarity networks were built from amino acid triplet string-kernel similarity, connecting CDR3s with pairwise similarity above 0.82. TCRdb reran the public reads through fastp at Q25 and MiXCR, keeping productive beta chains. Each entry is one CDR3 protein sequence, shown with its most common DNA and genes. These V and J calls are TCRdb output, not the study's own analysis. Within this sample are around 40,000 distinct CDR3 sequences, with less than 6% of them counted one time only. The top ten clonotypes cover around a tenth of the sample.

This TCR was sampled from a male donor with early-stage non-small cell lung cancer. Source: PBMCs, taken at surgery. The chain links TRBV4-3 with TRBJ1-6, and perhaps TRBD1 as D gene, on 5 matching bases. In nucleotide form, the sequence is TGCGCCAGCAGCGGAAAAGGGGAGAATTCACCCCTCCACTTT. Translated, it reads CASSGKGENSPLHF.